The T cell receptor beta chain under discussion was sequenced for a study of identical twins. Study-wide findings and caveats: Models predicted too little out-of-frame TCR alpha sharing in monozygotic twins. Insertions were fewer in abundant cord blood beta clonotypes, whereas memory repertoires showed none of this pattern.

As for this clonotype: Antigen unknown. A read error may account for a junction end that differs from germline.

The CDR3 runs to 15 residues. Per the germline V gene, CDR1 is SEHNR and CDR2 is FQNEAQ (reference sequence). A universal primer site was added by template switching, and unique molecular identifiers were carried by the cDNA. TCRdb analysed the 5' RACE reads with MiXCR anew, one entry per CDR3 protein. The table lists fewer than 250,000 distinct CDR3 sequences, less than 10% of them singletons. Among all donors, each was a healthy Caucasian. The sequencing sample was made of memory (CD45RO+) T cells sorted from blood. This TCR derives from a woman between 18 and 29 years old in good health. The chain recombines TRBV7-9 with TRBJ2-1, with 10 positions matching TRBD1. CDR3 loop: CTSSSDRGSYNEQFF. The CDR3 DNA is TGTACCAGCAGCTCGGACAGGGGGTCCTACAATGAGCAGTTCTTC. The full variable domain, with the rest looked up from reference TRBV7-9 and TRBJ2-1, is DTGVSQNPRHKITKRGQNVTFRCDPISEHNRLYWYRQTLGQGPEFLTYFQNEAQLEKSRLLSDRFSAERPKGSFSTLEIQRTEQGDSAMYLCTSSSDRGSYNEQFFGPGTRLTVL.